This entry describes one T cell receptor (beta chain). No antigen is known for it. About 33,000 T cell genomes (about 0.2 ug DNA) went into each sorted-subset replicate. Data came from immunoSEQ multiplex PCR; TCRdb stores just in-frame clones and leaves some out. The data contain some 1 million clones, around 74% of them singletons. This sample is drawn from a study of shared clonotypes between healthy human individuals. There are 15 residues in the CDR3. With 5 bases removed from V and 2 bases from J, the gap between germline ends came to 13 bases. From germline, CDR1 is MNHEY and CDR2 SMNVEV (reference sequence). Findings and limits, study-wide: The study generally estimated greater richness for naive than memory subsets. Lower generation probabilities were found for non-shared clonotypes than for those shared by all four donors.

The chain combines TRBV27 with TRBJ1-5; D may be TRBD1 (5 bases). The TCR sequence derives from a man younger than 35 in good health. The specimen sequenced was memory CD4+ T cells sorted from blood. Specified subset: CD45RA-negative fraction. The CDR3 is CASSSGGGGNQPQHF. The CDR3 DNA reads TGTGCCAGCAGTAGCGGGGGGGGAGGCAATCAGCCCCAGCATTTT.